These 24 T cell receptor beta chains were sequenced from one sample in a study of blood T cell repertoires in COVID-19. The assay was immunoSEQ multiplex PCR, and TCRdb's table has in-frame clones only and misses some. This sample has roughly 110,000 clones, with 88% found just once. The sample consisted of peripheral blood. These receptors were collected from a man between 45 and 60 years old with active or convalescent COVID-19.

V gene TRBV7-8 combines with J gene TRBJ1-2; D remains unclear. The V gene's germline CDR1 is SGHVS and CDR2 FQNEAQ. CDR3 size: 14 residues. The V end was cut by 5 bases, the J end by 7 bases, with 17 bases between. CDR3 DNA sequence: TGTGCCAGCAGCCTTGCTAACCTCCCGGGTGGCTACACCTTC. As protein: CASSLANLPGGYTF.

V is TRBV12-3 or TRBV12-4 and J is TRBJ2-2; D is ambiguous. The CDR3 spans 13 residues. V was clipped by 6 bases and J by 2 bases, with 7 bases between them. The CDR3 sequence is CASSYSNTGELFF. Written as DNA, the CDR3 is TGTGCCAGCAGCTACTCTAACACCGGGGAGCTGTTTTTT.

The V and J genes are TRBV9 and TRBJ2-2, with D uncertain. CDR1 is SGDLS, CDR2 YYNGEE, per germline. The CDR3 length is 15 residues. Trimming took 4 bases from V and 6 from J, leaving 16 bases between them. For the CDR3, the DNA is TGTGCCAGCAGCCAGGCGAAAGTCCAACCCGGGGAGCTGTTTTTT. This codes for CASSQAKVQPGELFF. Together with reference TRBV9 and TRBJ2-2, the CDR3 gives the full variable domain: DSGVTQTPKHLITATGQRVTLRCSPRSGDLSVYWYQQSLDQGLQFLIQYYNGEERAKGNILERFSAQQFPDLHSELNLSSLELGDSALYFCASSQAKVQPGELFFGEGSRLTVL.

The rearrangement joins TRBV19 to TRBJ1-1; 7 positions agree with TRBD1. Germline lookup yields CDR1 LNHDA and CDR2 SQIVND (reference sequence). This CDR3 region has 17 residues. V dropped 5 bases and J dropped 1; count of bases not matched to a gene: 13. The chain's CDR3 is CASSAQGGSWGNTEAFF. CDR3 DNA sequence: TGTGCCAGTAGTGCTCAGGGGGGTTCCTGGGGGAACACTGAAGCTTTCTTT.

J is TRBJ1-1 and V is TRBV6-6; the D gene is possibly TRBD1 (6 bases). V dropped 5 bases and J dropped 3 bases, with 25 bases sitting between them. This CDR3 contains 18 residues. Looked up from germline, CDR1 is MNHNY and CDR2 is SVGAGI (reference sequence). CDR3 nucleotide sequence: TGTGCCAGCAGTCGTCTTGGCAGGGGTGGGTTAAAGGACACTGAAGCTTTCTTT. Encoded protein: CASSRLGRGGLKDTEAFF.

The chain recombines TRBV7-2 with TRBJ1-5; a possible D gene is TRBD1 (5 bases). The CDR3 runs 13 residues. Germline-derived CDR1 and CDR2 are SGHTA and FQGNSA. V dropped 6 bases and J dropped 7 bases, with 13 bases sitting between them. The CDR3 protein is CASSRGIRQPQHF. The CDR3 coding sequence is TGTGCCAGCAGTCGGGGGATAAGGCAGCCCCAGCATTTT.

The chain combines TRBV28 with TRBJ1-1; tentatively, D is TRBD1 (6 bases). Per germline, CDR1 MDHEN and CDR2 SYDVKM. V gave up 4 bases and J gave up 3 bases, with 12 bases separating them. The CDR3 consists of 14 residues. The chain's CDR3 is CASSSGTHHTEAFF. The DNA of the CDR3 is TGTGCCAGCAGTTCGGGGACACATCACACTGAAGCTTTCTTT.

The chain has TRBV7-8 and TRBJ1-1, with D unresolved. V lost 1 base to trimming and J lost 1 base, with 10 bases between them. Germline V gives CDR1 SGHVS, CDR2 FQNEAQ. The CDR3 consists of 15 residues. The CDR3 is CASSLGRAGNTEAFF. CDR3 nucleotides: TGTGCCAGCAGCTTAGGTCGTGCAGGGAACACTGAAGCTTTCTTT.

This rearrangement joins TRBV29-1 to TRBJ2-1; 9 nucleotides match TRBD2. CDR3 size: 13 residues. V lost 7 bases to trimming and J lost 8 bases; unmatched junction nucleotides: 9. From germline, CDR1 is SQVTM and CDR2 ANQGSEA. The CDR3 nucleotides are TGCAGCGCCCCCAGCGGGAGGCGCTATGAGCAGTTCTTC. The encoded protein is CSAPSGRRYEQFF.

V gene TRBV6-2 or TRBV6-3 combines with J gene TRBJ2-1; no firm D call. The CDR3 consists of 13 residues. Trimming shortened V by 1 base and J by 7 bases, and 8 bases separated the two germline ends. In germline, CDR1 is MNHEY, CDR2 SVGEGT. In DNA form, the CDR3 reads TGTGCCAGCAGTTACTGGGCTGGGAATGAGCAGTTCTTC. Its protein product is CASSYWAGNEQFF.

J is TRBJ1-2 and V is TRBV5-6; D not resolved. Trimming took off 7 bases at V and 3 bases at J, with 10 bases between the two ends. Germline CDR1 SGHDT, CDR2 YYEEEE. This CDR3 is built from 12 residues. The CDR3 loop is CASESRDYGYTF. CDR3 coding DNA: TGTGCCAGCGAAAGCCGGGACTATGGCTACACCTTC.

The V call is TRBV12-3 or TRBV12-4, the J call TRBJ1-1; the D gene is possibly TRBD1 (6 bases). The CDR3 length is 13 residues. V lost 6 bases to trimming and J lost 1 base, with 9 bases between them. CDR3 nucleotides: TGTGCCAGCAGCCGGGACAAGAACACTGAAGCTTTCTTT. Its protein product is CASSRDKNTEAFF.

This clone has just one count. The chain links TRBV2 to TRBJ2-1, with 13 positions matching TRBD2. This CDR3 contains 18 residues. Germline CDR1 SNHLY, CDR2 FYNNEI. V lost 7 bases and J lost 5; bases outside the gene matches: 14. The DNA for the CDR3 is TGTGCCAGCACCCAATTATTACACGGACTAGCGGGAGACAATGAGCAGTTCTTC. It specifies CASTQLLHGLAGDNEQFF.

The chain links TRBV7-6 to TRBJ2-1; 8 bases line up with TRBD1. Looked up from germline, CDR1 is SGHVS and CDR2 is FNYEAQ. This CDR3 is 12 amino acids long. V shed 8 bases, J shed 4 bases, and the junction held 1 base outside the gene matches. CDR3 in amino acids: CASGQGYNEQFF. The CDR3, as DNA: TGTGCCAGCGGACAGGGATACAATGAGCAGTTCTTC.

The genes are TRBV6-5 and TRBJ1-5; no clear D gene. Germline CDR1 reads MNHEY; CDR2 reads SVGAGI. The ends were cut back, 6 bases at V and 0 bases at J, with 6 bases in the middle. CDR3 length: 13 amino acids. CDR3 in DNA: TGTGCCAGCAGCAGTTATAGCAATCAGCCCCAGCATTTT. This sequence encodes CASSSYSNQPQHF.

The chain joins TRBV28 to TRBJ2-2, with D possibly matching TRBD1 (5 bases). Deletions cut 8 bases from V and 3 bases from J, with 10 bases between. Germline CDR1 and CDR2: MDHEN and SYDVKM. There are 13 residues in the CDR3. The CDR3 protein is CASQTGDTGELFF. The CDR3 bases are TGTGCCAGCCAAACAGGCGACACCGGGGAGCTGTTTTTT.

This clone has a handful of counts. This rearrangement joins TRBV4-1 to TRBJ2-7; possibly TRBD2 for D (7 bases). Trimming cost V 0 bases and J 10 bases, with 13 bases left between them. The CDR3 is 13 amino acids. CDR1 MGHRA and CDR2 YSYEKL come from the germline V gene. The chain's CDR3 is CASSQERGRVQYF. Written as DNA, the CDR3 is TGCGCCAGCAGCCAAGAGAGGGGGAGGGTCCAGTACTTC.

CDR3 nucleotides: TGTGCCAGCAGCTTAGAGACGGACTCCGAGCAGTACTTC. This gives the protein CASSLETDSEQYF. The V gene is TRBV7-2, the J gene TRBJ2-7, with D possibly TRBD2 on 5 matching bases. Germline CDR1 and CDR2: SGHTA and FQGNSA. This CDR3 spans 13 amino acids. V was cut by 1 base and J by 6 bases, with 10 bases left in between.

J is TRBJ2-7 and V is TRBV18; perhaps TRBD1 as D (7 bases). Germline CDR1 is KGHSH and CDR2 is LQKENI. V lost 3 bases and J lost 6, with 12 bases in between. This CDR3 is 13 amino acids long. In DNA, the CDR3 is TGTGCCAGCTCACCTAACCAGGGGGGCGAGCAGTACTTC. Residues: CASSPNQGGEQYF.

The chain is built from TRBV28 and TRBJ2-7; 11 bases are a match to TRBD2. The length of the CDR3 is 15 residues. Germline loops: CDR1 MDHEN, CDR2 SYDVKM. Germline trimming cut 5 bases from V and 2 bases from J; bases unmatched to any gene: 5. Here the CDR3 reads CASSQTSGIAYEQYF. CDR3 in DNA: TGTGCCAGCAGTCAGACTAGCGGGATCGCCTACGAGCAGTACTTC.

This clone was observed once. The junction does not match germline at one end; this may be a read error. The chain links TRBV19 to TRBJ2-1; the match to TRBD2 covers 14 bases. The CDR3 is 14 residues long. Germline V lookup: CDR1 LNHDA, CDR2 SQIVND (reference sequence). The DNA of the CDR3 is TGTGCCAGTAGTCCGGGACTAGCGGGAGTGCACGGGATCTTC. Translating it yields CASSPGLAGVHGIF.

CDR3 bases: TGTGCCAGCAGTTTTTGGGGAGGAGGCGGCTCCTATAATTCACCCCTCCACTTT. It yields the protein CASSFWGGGGSYNSPLHF. V gene TRBV28 combines with J gene TRBJ1-6, with no clear D. CDR1 and CDR2 from the germline V gene are MDHEN and SYDVKM. CDR3 size: 18 residues. The V gene lost 3 bases and the J gene lost 0 bases, with 15 bases spanning the gap.

This chain links TRBV28 with TRBJ1-2, with 12 positions matching TRBD1. Trimming removed 3 bases from V and 5 bases from J; junction bases left unmatched: 7. From germline, CDR1 is MDHEN and CDR2 SYDVKM. The CDR3 spans 16 residues. CDR3 coding DNA: TGTGCCAGCAGTTTCCCCACGGGACAGGGGGCGTATGGCTACACCTTC. This translates into CASSFPTGQGAYGYTF.

This chain links TRBV7-2 with TRBJ2-7; 8 nucleotides line up with TRBD2. The CDR3 has 15 amino acids. With V trimmed by 4 bases and J by 4 bases, 9 bases remained unmatched. Germline lookup yields CDR1 SGHTA and CDR2 FQGNSA. CDR3 DNA sequence: TGTGCCAGCAGCTCAAGAGCGGGAGAGTCTTACGAGCAGTACTTC. The encoded protein is CASSSRAGESYEQYF.